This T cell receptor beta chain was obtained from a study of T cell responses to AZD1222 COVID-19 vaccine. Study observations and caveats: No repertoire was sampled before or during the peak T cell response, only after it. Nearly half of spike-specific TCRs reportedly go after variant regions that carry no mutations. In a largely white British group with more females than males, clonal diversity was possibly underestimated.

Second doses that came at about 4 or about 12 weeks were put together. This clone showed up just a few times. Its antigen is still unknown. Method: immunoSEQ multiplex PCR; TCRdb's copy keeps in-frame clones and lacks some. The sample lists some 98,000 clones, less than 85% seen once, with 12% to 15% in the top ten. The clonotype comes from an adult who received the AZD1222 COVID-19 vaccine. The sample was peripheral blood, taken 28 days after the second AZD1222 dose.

CDR3 nucleotide sequence: TGTGCCATCAGTGTCGGTCAAAGCTATGGCTACACCTTC. Protein product: CAISVGQSYGYTF. The genes are TRBV10-3 and TRBJ1-2, with no clear D. CDR1 and CDR2 (germline): ENHRY, SYGVKD. Trimming took 4 bases from V and 4 from J, leaving 10 bases between them. The length of the CDR3 is 13 residues.